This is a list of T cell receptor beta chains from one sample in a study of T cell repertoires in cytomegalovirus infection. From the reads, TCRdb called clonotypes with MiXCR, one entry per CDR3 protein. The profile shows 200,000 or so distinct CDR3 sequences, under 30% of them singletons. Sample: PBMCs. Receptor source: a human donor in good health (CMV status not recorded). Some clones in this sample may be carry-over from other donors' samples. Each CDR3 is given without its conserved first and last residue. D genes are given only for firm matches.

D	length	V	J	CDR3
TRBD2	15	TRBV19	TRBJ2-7	ASSSRGLAGDSYEQY
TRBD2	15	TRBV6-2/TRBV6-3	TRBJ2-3	ASSDIKGLAGTDTQY
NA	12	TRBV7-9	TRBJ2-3	ASSLAHPTDTQY
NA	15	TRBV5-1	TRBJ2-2	ASTFLLSPANTGELF
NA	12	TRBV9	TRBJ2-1	ASSARTDLNEQF
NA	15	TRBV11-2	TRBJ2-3	ASSLTGSGHRTDTQY
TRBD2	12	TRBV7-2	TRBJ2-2	ASSQRAGTGELF
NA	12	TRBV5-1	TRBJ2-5	ASSLGGGQETQY
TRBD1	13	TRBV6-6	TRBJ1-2	ASSEGTEPTRGYT
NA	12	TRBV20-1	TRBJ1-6	SASIGRNNSPLH
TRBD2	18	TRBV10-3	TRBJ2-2	AISDSGTSGGRTNTGELF
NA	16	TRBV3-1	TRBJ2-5	ASSQGINSDLLSETQY
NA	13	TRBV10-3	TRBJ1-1	AISELQGENTEAF
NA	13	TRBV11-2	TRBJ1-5	ASSLDGRNNQPQH
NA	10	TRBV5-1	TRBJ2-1	ASSYSPNEQF
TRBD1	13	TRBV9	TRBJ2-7	ASSPGDRVYYEQY
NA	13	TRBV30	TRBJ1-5	AWSVRERLYQPQH
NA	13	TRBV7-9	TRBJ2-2	ARKLPGAQDGELF
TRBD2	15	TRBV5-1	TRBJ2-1	ASSLGGGESSYNEQF
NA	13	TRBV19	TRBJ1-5	ASSIDGEGRQPQH
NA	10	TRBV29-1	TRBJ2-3	SVEEGQDTQY
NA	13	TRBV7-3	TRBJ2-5	ASSPSGTLQETQY
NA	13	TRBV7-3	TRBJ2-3	ASSWGGAGTDTQY
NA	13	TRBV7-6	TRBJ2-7	ASSFTGTPAYEQY
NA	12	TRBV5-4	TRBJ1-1	ASSQLGVNTEAF
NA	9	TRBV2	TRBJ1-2	ASSEAPAGT
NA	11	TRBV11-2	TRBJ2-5	ASSQDSEETQY
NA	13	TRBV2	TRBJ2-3	ASRPRGARADTQY
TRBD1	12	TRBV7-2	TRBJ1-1	ASSQGVRNTEAF
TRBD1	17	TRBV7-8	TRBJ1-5	ASSLEGTGVRYNNQPQH
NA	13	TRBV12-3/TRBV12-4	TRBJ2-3	ASSPQGRGTDTQY
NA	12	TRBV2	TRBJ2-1	ASSVEAGYNEQF
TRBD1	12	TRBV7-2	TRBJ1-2	ASSRRAGGYGYT
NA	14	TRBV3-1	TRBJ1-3	ASSQDGGAAGNTIY
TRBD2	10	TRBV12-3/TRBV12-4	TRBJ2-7	ASSLRGLAVY
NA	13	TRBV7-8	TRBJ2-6	ASSLGPSGANVLT
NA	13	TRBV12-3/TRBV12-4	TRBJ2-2	ASSLRQATTGELF
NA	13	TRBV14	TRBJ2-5	ASSQEYRRLETQY
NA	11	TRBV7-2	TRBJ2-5	ASSFSNQETQY
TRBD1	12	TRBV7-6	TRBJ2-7	ASSPRTGGYEQY
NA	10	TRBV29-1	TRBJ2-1	SFTGTSSEQF
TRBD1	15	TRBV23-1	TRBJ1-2	ASSQSPRTGGDYGYT
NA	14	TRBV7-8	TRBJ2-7	ASSLALGGLLYEQY
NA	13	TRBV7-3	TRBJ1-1	ASSPLGGTNTEAF
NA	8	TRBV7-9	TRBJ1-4	ATGGEKLF
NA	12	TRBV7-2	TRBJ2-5	ASSPTEFQETQY
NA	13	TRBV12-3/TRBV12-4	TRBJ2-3	ASSLLGLNTDTQY
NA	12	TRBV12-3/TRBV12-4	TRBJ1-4	ASSLMRRNEKLF
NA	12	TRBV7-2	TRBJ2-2	AGRLAVGAGELF
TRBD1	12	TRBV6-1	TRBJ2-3	ASSSRTGVDTQY
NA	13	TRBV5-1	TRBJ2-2	ASAAGAHNTGELF
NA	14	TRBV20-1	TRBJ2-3	SARDLTTSSTDTQY
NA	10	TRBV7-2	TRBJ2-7	ASSPGVGEQY
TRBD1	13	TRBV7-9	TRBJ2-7	ASSSDRGSSYEQY
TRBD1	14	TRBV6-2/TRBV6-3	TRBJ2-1	ASSPRWGQPYNEQF